The 24 T cell receptor beta chains below come from one sample, sequenced in a study of T cell clonality in common variable immunodeficiency. The method was immunoSEQ multiplex PCR; TCRdb's version includes in-frame clones alone and lacks a portion of them. The sample was found to contain roughly 70,000 clones, and every one recurs. Input material: peripheral blood mononuclear cells. Every receptor here comes from a person aged 18 to 75 in good health.

This clone was picked up many times. The CDR3 bases that were read are TGTGCCAGCAGTTTTAGCACCTACGAG. It translates to CASSFSTYE. The full CDR3 protein reads CASSFSTYEQYF. This chain uses TRBV12-3 or TRBV12-4 with TRBJ2-7; D not resolved. The read comes to an end 3 residues before the CDR3 does, leaving the germline J gene to fill in the end. Trimming shortened V by 3 bases and J by 2 bases, and 5 bases separated the two germline ends. CDR3 length: 12 amino acids.

This clone was picked up many times. The read falls 3 residues short of the CDR3 end, and the missing part is taken from the germline J gene. The rearrangement joins TRBV14 to TRBJ2-1, with 9 bases fitting TRBD1. V was clipped by 3 bases and J by 4 bases; unmatched bases: 4. Germline V gives CDR1 SGHDN, CDR2 FVKESK. CDR3 length: 15 residues. CDR3 DNA, as far as it was read: TGTGCCAGCAGCCAGGGACAGGGAAAATACAATGAG. Translating gives CASSQGQGKYNE. The entire CDR3 is CASSQGQGKYNEQFF.

This clone came up many times. The CDR3 goes on 3 residues after the read ends, and that part is filled in from the germline J gene. The genes are TRBV5-1 and TRBJ2-3, with TRBD1 matching over 9 bases. This CDR3 is built from 14 residues. CDR1 and CDR2 from the germline V gene are SGHRS and YFSETQ. With V trimmed by 2 bases and J by 7 bases, 5 bases remained unmatched. The covered CDR3 bases are TGCGCCAGCAGCTTACAGACAGGGGGAAATACG. It translates to CASSLQTGGNT. The whole CDR3 reads CASSLQTGGNTQYF.

This clone was found many times. Read sequence stops 3 residues before the CDR3 end, and the germline J gene provides the missing end. The V call is TRBV6-1, the J call TRBJ1-2; 8 positions agree with TRBD1. This CDR3 comprises 14 residues. Trimming took 3 bases from V and 4 from J; bases not matched to a gene: 4. Germline CDR1 is MNHNS and CDR2 is SASEGT. The covered CDR3 bases are TGTGCCAGCAGTGACAGGGGGCGAATCTATGGC. Translation gives CASSDRGRIYG. The complete CDR3 reads CASSDRGRIYGYTF.

This clone was counted many times. The read stops 3 residues short of the end of the CDR3; the missing end is completed from the germline J gene. V is TRBV5-1 and J is TRBJ1-2; D not certain. The CDR3 length is 13 residues. Trimming removed 4 bases from V and 3 bases from J, with 10 bases in between. Germline V lookup: CDR1 SGHRS, CDR2 YFSETQ. The chain's CDR3 is CASSGMRDYGYTF. The sequenced CDR3 bases are TGCGCCAGCAGCGGGATGCGGGACTATGGC.

A few counts support this clone. The missing CDR3 end, 3 residues past where the read stops, is filled in from the germline J gene. V and J are TRBV10-3 and TRBJ2-7; TRBD2 matches 7 bases. In germline, CDR1 is ENHRY, CDR2 SYGVKD. CDR3 length: 13 amino acids. With V trimmed by 6 bases and J by 3 bases, 5 bases remained unmatched. Partial CDR3 DNA: TGTGCCATCAGCCAAGCGGGGAGCTACGAG. Translating gives CAISQAGSYE. The whole CDR3 reads CAISQAGSYEQYF.

This clone was observed many times. The read terminates 3 residues before the CDR3 end, so the remaining end is supplied by the germline J gene. V usage is TRBV19 and J usage is TRBJ1-1; a weak D match, TRBD1 (6 bases). Germline V lookup: CDR1 LNHDA, CDR2 SQIVND (reference sequence). The CDR3 has 16 amino acids. V was trimmed by 4 bases and J by 0 bases, leaving 15 bases between them. Here the CDR3 reads CASSSNRETMNTEAFF. The CDR3 bases that were read are TGTGCCAGTAGTAGCAACAGGGAAACTATGAACACTGAA.

This clone was counted many times. With the read ending 3 residues before the CDR3 end, the germline J gene is used to fill in that end. The V call is TRBV19, the J call TRBJ1-1, with 8 bases that match TRBD1. V dropped 5 bases and J dropped 2; count of bases not matched to a gene: 7. This CDR3 spans 15 amino acids. The germline V gene has CDR1 LNHDA and CDR2 SQIVND (reference sequence). The chain's CDR3 is CASSPQGALNTEAFF. The part of the CDR3 DNA that was read is TGTGCCAGTAGTCCCCAGGGGGCTTTAAACACTGAA.

This clone appeared many times. The CDR3 is cut off 3 residues early in the read; its end comes from the germline J gene. The chain recombines TRBV7-9 with TRBJ1-3; 8 bases map to TRBD1. After removal of 8 bases from V and 0 bases from J, the junction contained 6 bases not matched to a gene. CDR3 length: 15 amino acids. Germline CDR1 SEHNR, CDR2 FQNEAQ (reference sequence). CDR3 loop: CASHPGQGSGNTIYF. The part of the CDR3 DNA that was read is TGTGCCAGCCACCCCGGACAGGGCTCTGGAAACACC.

In its sample, this clone was seen many times. The sequenced fragment ends 3 residues before the CDR3 boundary, so the rest is inferred from the germline J gene. The rearrangement joins TRBV18 to TRBJ1-3; D unresolved. Trimming shortened V by 5 bases and J by 0 bases, and 8 bases separated the two germline ends. The CDR3 has 14 residues. The germline V gene has CDR1 KGHSH and CDR2 LQKENI. Incomplete CDR3 DNA: TGTGCCAGCTCAAAAACAGACTCTGGAAACACC. Protein: CASSKTDSGNT. The CDR3 in full is CASSKTDSGNTIYF.

This clone has ten or more counts. The missing CDR3 end, 3 residues past where the read stops, is filled in from the germline J gene. The chain is built from TRBV19 and TRBJ2-1, with D perhaps matching TRBD1 (5 bases). Germline values: CDR1 LNHDA, CDR2 SQIVND (reference sequence). This CDR3 is 13 amino acids long. Trimming shortened V by 8 bases and J by 9 bases, and 17 bases separated the two germline ends. CDR3 DNA, as far as it was read: TGTGCCAGTCAACGGGTAGTTGACAGTGAG. As protein: CASQRVVDSE. The whole CDR3 is CASQRVVDSEQFF.

This clone has at least ten counts. Read data end 3 residues before the CDR3 end; the end is taken from the germline J gene. V gene TRBV11-2 combines with J gene TRBJ2-7; weak D call: TRBD1 (5 bases). The CDR3 consists of 15 residues. Deletions cut 0 bases from V and 3 bases from J, with 12 bases between. Germline assignment: CDR1 SGHAT and CDR2 FQNNGV. CDR3 DNA, as far as it was read: TGTGCCAGCAGCTTAGAAGTAGGGGATTTCTACGAG. Translation gives CASSLEVGDFYE. The CDR3 in its entirety is CASSLEVGDFYEQYF.

This clone was recorded at least ten times. The read falls 3 residues short of the CDR3 end, and the missing part is taken from the germline J gene. The rearrangement links TRBV5-1 to TRBJ2-3, with 13 bases matching TRBD2. Germline assignment: CDR1 SGHRS and CDR2 YFSETQ. Germline trimming cut 3 bases from V and 2 bases from J; bases unmatched to any gene: 3. The CDR3 extends over 16 amino acids. The CDR3 spells CASSSGLAGDTDTQYF. The CDR3 DNA, read in part, is TGCGCCAGCAGCTCAGGACTAGCGGGGGACACAGATACG. Variable domain in full (rest from reference TRBV5-1 and TRBJ2-3): KAGVTQTPRYLIKTRGQQVTLSCSPISGHRSVSWYQQTPGQGLQFLFEYFSETQRNKGNFPGRFSGRQFSNSRSEMNVSTLELGDSALYLCASSSGLAGDTDTQYFGPGTRLTVL.

This clone was seen ten or more times. The CDR3 extends 3 residues past the end of the read, so its final part is completed from the germline J gene. V gene TRBV29-1 combines with J gene TRBJ1-6; a weak D match, TRBD1 (6 bases). Germline CDR1 and CDR2: SQVTM and ANQGSEA. The length of the CDR3 is 14 residues. V gave up 5 bases and J gave up 7 bases, with 15 bases separating them. CDR3 DNA, as far as it was read: TGCAGCGTTCAGACAGGTCCTGGGAATTCACCC. It is translated as CSVQTGPGNSP. From start to end, the CDR3 is CSVQTGPGNSPLHF.

This clone was seen repeatedly, ten times or more. The read falls 3 residues short of the CDR3 end, and the missing part is taken from the germline J gene. The gene calls are TRBV30 and TRBJ2-7, with D perhaps matching TRBD2 (5 bases). Looked up from germline, CDR1 is GTSNPN and CDR2 is SVGIG (reference sequence). The CDR3 loop spans 13 amino acids. Trimming cost V 0 bases and J 3 bases, with 9 bases left between them. The CDR3 sequence: CAWSVGAGYEQYF. Incomplete CDR3 DNA: TGTGCCTGGAGTGTAGGTGCGGGCTACGAG.

This clone has a handful of counts. Read coverage stops 3 residues before the CDR3 terminus; the germline J gene supplies the remainder. The J gene is TRBJ2-2, the V gene TRBV7-6; possible D gene TRBD1, 5 bases. Germline V gives CDR1 SGHVS, CDR2 FNYEAQ. The V gene lost 4 bases and the J gene lost 5 bases, with 23 bases spanning the gap. This CDR3 is built from 18 residues. This CDR3 is CASSSRSPGSEGTGELFF. The DNA read from the CDR3 is TGTGCCAGCAGCTCACGTTCGCCAGGGTCGGAAGGGACCGGGGAG.

This clone was detected many times. The DNA ends 3 residues before the CDR3 does, and the rest of the CDR3 is filled in from the germline J gene. This sequence joins TRBV7-9 and TRBJ1-4, with D uncertain. Trimming took 3 bases from V and 8 from J, leaving 16 bases between them. CDR1 is SEHNR, CDR2 FQNEAQ, per germline (reference sequence). CDR3 length equals 15 residues. The CDR3 reads CASSFLGLSEEKLFF. CDR3 bases read: TGTGCCAGCAGCTTTCTCGGGCTTAGCGAGGAAAAA.

This clone has ten or more counts. The CDR3 goes on 3 residues after the read ends, and that part is filled in from the germline J gene. The rearrangement joins TRBV10-3 to TRBJ1-5; 7 bases match TRBD1. Germline trimming cut 4 bases from V and 5 bases from J; bases unmatched to any gene: 8. The CDR3 length is 15 residues. In germline, CDR1 is ENHRY, CDR2 SYGVKD. CDR3 loop: CAISAGGEADQPQHF. The CDR3 bases that were read are TGTGCCATCAGTGCAGGGGGTGAAGCTGATCAGCCC.

This clone showed up many times. The CDR3 is cut off 3 residues early in the read; its end comes from the germline J gene. This sequence joins TRBV7-2 and TRBJ1-5; D is undetermined. Trimming shortened V by 7 bases and J by 6 bases, and 16 bases separated the two germline ends. Germline CDR1 SGHTA, CDR2 FQGNSA. The CDR3 length is 14 residues. CDR3 bases read: TGTGCCAGCACCCCATCTTCGACTCCTCAGCCC. Translation gives CASTPSSTPQP. The entire CDR3 sequence reads CASTPSSTPQPQHF.

This clone appeared many times. The observed sequence ends 3 residues before the CDR3 terminus, with the missing tail filled in from the germline J gene. This chain uses TRBV4-1 with TRBJ2-7, with a weak D call TRBD2 (5 bases). CDR1 is MGHRA, CDR2 YSYEKL, per germline. The CDR3 extends over 15 amino acids. Trimming left V 2 bases short and J 4 bases short, with 15 bases between. CDR3 bases read: TGCGCCAGCAGCCAAACGGGGAGCCCCTTATACGAG. Translated: CASSQTGSPLYE. The full-length CDR3 reads as CASSQTGSPLYEQYF.

This clone was seen many times. A junction boundary mismatches the germline segment, possibly from a read error. The read is 3 residues too short to cover the CDR3 end, so that end is filled in from the germline J gene. Other DNA sequences in the sample encode the same CDR3. The chain employs TRBV30 and TRBJ2-3; 10 nucleotides align to TRBD1. Germline loops: CDR1 GTSNPN, CDR2 SVGIG (reference sequence). CDR3 length: 18 residues. CDR3 region: CAWSPGQGLSIGTDTQYF. The sequenced CDR3 bases are TGTGCTTGGAGCCCGGGACAGGGGCTTAGTATTGGCACAGATACG.

Many counts were recorded for this clone. CDR3 DNA (partial): TGTGCCAGCGCCCGGGGGGCATGGAGCAATCAGCCC. Protein sequence: CASARGAWSNQP. The complete CDR3 protein is CASARGAWSNQPQHF. V is TRBV7-2 and J is TRBJ1-5; a weak D match, TRBD1 (6 bases). The CDR3 end is not reached by the read, which stops 3 residues before it; the germline J gene fills it in. The germline V gene encodes CDR1 SGHTA and CDR2 FQGNSA. CDR3 size: 15 residues. The V end lost 8 bases, the J end lost 1 base, and 15 bases lay between the germline ends.

In this sample, this clone turned up many times. The read finishes 3 residues shy of the CDR3 end, and the germline J gene is used to complete it. The rearrangement joins TRBV7-6 to TRBJ2-1; 14 nucleotides align to TRBD2. V shed 3 bases, J shed 9 bases, and the junction held 7 bases outside the gene matches. This CDR3 has 16 amino acids. Germline loops: CDR1 SGHVS, CDR2 FNYEAQ. The covered CDR3 bases are TGTGCCAGCAGCTTGACCGGGACTAGCGGGGGAGCTGAG. Residues: CASSLTGTSGGAE. The full CDR3 sequence reads CASSLTGTSGGAEQFF.

The table lists this clone with many counts. The sequence runs out 3 residues before the end of the CDR3; the remainder is reconstructed from the germline J gene. The V and J genes are TRBV20-1 and TRBJ1-1; D may be TRBD1 (6 bases). This CDR3 spans 14 amino acids. The V gene's germline CDR1 is DFQATT and CDR2 SNEGSKA (reference sequence). Trimming left V 0 bases short and J 5 bases short, with 13 bases between. CDR3 loop: CSARETGHLTEAFF. The part of the CDR3 DNA that was read is TGCAGTGCTAGAGAAACGGGACACTTGACTGAA.